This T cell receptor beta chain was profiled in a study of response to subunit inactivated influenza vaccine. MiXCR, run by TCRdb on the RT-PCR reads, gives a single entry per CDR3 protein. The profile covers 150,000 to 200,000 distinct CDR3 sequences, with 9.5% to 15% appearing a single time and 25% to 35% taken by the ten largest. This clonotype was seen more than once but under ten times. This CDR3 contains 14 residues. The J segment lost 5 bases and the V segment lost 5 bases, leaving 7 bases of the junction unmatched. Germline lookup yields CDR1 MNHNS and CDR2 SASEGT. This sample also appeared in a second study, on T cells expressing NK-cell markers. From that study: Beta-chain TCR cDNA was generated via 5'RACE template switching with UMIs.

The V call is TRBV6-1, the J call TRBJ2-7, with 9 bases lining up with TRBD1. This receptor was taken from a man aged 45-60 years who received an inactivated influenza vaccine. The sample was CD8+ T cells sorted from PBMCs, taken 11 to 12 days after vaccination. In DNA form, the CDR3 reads TGTGCCAGCAGTCCGCAGACAGGGGGAAACGAGCAGTACTTC. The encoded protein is CASSPQTGGNEQYF.